The 30 T cell receptor beta chains given below trace back to one sample, sequenced in a study of tumor-infiltrating lymphocytes in primary liver carcinoma. Synthesis of TCR beta cDNA was carried out from 500 ng total RNA with a constant-region primer. TCR beta libraries came from three nested multiplex PCR rounds using slightly modified ARM-PCR. A C-beta reverse primer and TRBV1-TRBV30 forward primers served in each of the first two PCR rounds, at 10 cycles apiece. TCRdb reanalysed the multiplex PCR reads using MiXCR and keeps one entry per CDR3 protein. The table records some 320,000 distinct CDR3 sequences, 65% of them present only once. Germline DNA was also extracted, and blood RNA derived from unsorted whole blood. What was sequenced was peripheral blood. Receptors originate from a man aged 40-49 years with primary liver carcinoma and hepatitis B virus infection.

Comments on this clonotype: The junction departs from the called germline gene at one end, perhaps through a read error. The V and J genes are TRBV19 and TRBJ1-5; D call uncertain. The CDR3 covers 15 residues. Germline V gene sequence: CDR1 LNHDA, CDR2 SQIVND (reference sequence). The DNA of the CDR3 is TGTGACAGTGACTTCGGGTGGGGAGGCAATCAGCCCCAGCATTTT. This sequence encodes CDSDFGWGGNQPQHF.

This clonotype was picked up a small number of times. The genes are TRBV5-5 and TRBJ2-5; no reliable D call. Looked up from germline, CDR1 is SGHKS and CDR2 is YYEKEE (reference sequence). V was trimmed by 4 bases and J by 5 bases, leaving 6 bases between them. The CDR3 consists of 11 residues. CDR3 region: CASSPLETQYF. The CDR3 DNA is TGTGCCAGCAGCCCCCTCGAGACCCAGTACTTC.

Of note for this clonotype: A read error may produce the germline difference seen at one junction end. This chain uses TRBV10-3 with TRBJ1-1, with D perhaps matching TRBD1 (6 bases). Germline lookup yields CDR1 ENHRY and CDR2 SYGVKD. The length of the CDR3 is 14 residues. The chain's CDR3 is CVIKLGGQNTETFF. CDR3 DNA: TGTGTCATCAAATTAGGGGGTCAGAACACTGAAACTTTCTTT.

Remarks on this clonotype: A much larger clone lies one base from this, so it may be a read error. V gene TRBV6-1 combines with J gene TRBJ1-3; no reliable D call. CDR3 length equals 15 residues. Germline CDR1 and CDR2: MNHNS and SASEGT. Trimming removed 1 base from V and 4 bases from J, with 11 bases in between. CDR3 sequence: CASSEGPYVGNTIYF. The CDR3 DNA reads TGTGCCAGCAGTGAAGGACCCTATGTGGGAAACACCATATATTTT.

The chain recombines TRBV7-9 with TRBJ1-1; D is perhaps TRBD1 (6 bases). Germline CDR1 SEHNR, CDR2 FQNEAQ (reference sequence). Trimming took 5 bases from V and 4 from J, leaving 11 bases between them. CDR3 length: 13 amino acids. The CDR3 region is CASSGGLFTEAFF. The CDR3 coding sequence is TGTGCCAGCAGCGGGGGGCTGTTCACTGAAGCTTTCTTT.

This chain links TRBV28 with TRBJ2-5; D assignment may be TRBD1 or TRBD2 (5 bases each). The germline CDR1 and CDR2 sequences are MDHEN and SYDVKM. With 5 bases removed from V and 5 bases from J, the gap between germline ends came to 18 bases. The CDR3 is made up of 15 amino acids. Written as DNA, the CDR3 is TGTGCCAGCAGTCAATACCGGGGCCTGAAGGAGACCCAGTACTTC. This gives the protein CASSQYRGLKETQYF. Filled out from reference TRBV28 and TRBJ2-5, the complete variable domain reads DVKVTQSSRYLVKRTGEKVFLECVQDMDHENMFWYRQDPGLGLRLIYFSYDVKMKEKGDIPEGYSVSREKKERFSLILESASTNQTSMYLCASSQYRGLKETQYFGPGTRLLVL.

This clonotype has a count of ten or more. The chain carries TRBV4-3 and TRBJ2-3; maybe TRBD2 (6 bases). Germline V gene lookup returns CDR1 LGHNA and CDR2 YSLEER. The CDR3 length is 16 residues. V was pared by 1 base and J by 0 bases, with 11 bases between. CDR3 region: CASSQASSGSTDTQYF. CDR3 sequence (DNA): TGCGCCAGCAGCCAAGCGTCCAGCGGGAGCACAGATACGCAGTATTTT.

As to this clonotype: An end of the junction does not agree with germline; a read error may underlie this. The rearrangement uses TRBV29-1 and TRBJ1-4; TRBD1 matches 7 bases. CDR1 SQVTM and CDR2 ANQGSEA come from the germline V gene. The CDR3 extends over 13 amino acids. CDR3 DNA: TGCAGCGCCAGCGTTCAGGGGGGAGAAAGACTGTCTTTT. This gives the protein CSASVQGGERLSF.

Turning to this clonotype: At one end the junction does not follow the germline gene, possibly because of a read error. The chain has TRBV5-5 and TRBJ1-6; D gene ambiguous. The V gene's germline CDR1 is SGHKS and CDR2 YYEKEE (reference sequence). The CDR3 runs to 13 residues. The CDR3 DNA is TGTGCCAGCAGCTTAGGTGGGAGTTCATCCCTCCACTTT. Translating it yields CASSLGGSSSLHF.

Turning to this clonotype: In this CDR3 the conserved last residue, phenylalanine or tryptophan, is missing, so a read error is likely. The chain couples TRBV5-6 to TRBJ2-7, with D perhaps TRBD2 (6 bases). The CDR3 has 14 amino acids. Trimming took off 5 bases at V and 5 bases at J, with 17 bases between the two ends. CDR1 is SGHDT, CDR2 YYEEEE, per germline. The CDR3 loop reads CASSYTYPGDEQYI. The CDR3 nucleotides are TGTGCCAGCAGTTATACCTACCCGGGGGACGAGCAGTACATC.

This clonotype was seen once. A read error may produce the germline difference seen at one junction end. The CDR3 DNA follows: TGCGCCGGCAGCCCCCCAAGACAGGGGCGAGAGACCCAGTACTTC. It encodes CAGSPPRQGRETQYF. The chain uses TRBV11-2 and TRBJ2-5; 8 nucleotides match TRBD1. This CDR3 has 15 residues. Germline lookup yields CDR1 SGHAT and CDR2 FQNNGV.

This clonotype has only one observation. This may be a read error: a much more frequent sequence differs by one nucleotide. The chain combines TRBV29-1 with TRBJ2-3; D unclear. Germline V gene sequence: CDR1 SQVTM, CDR2 ANQGSEA. The CDR3 is 12 residues long. The CDR3 region has the DNA TGCAACGTTGAGGCCGTGGCGGATACGCAGTATTTT. Its translation: CNVEAVADTQYF.

The chain is built from TRBV4-1 and TRBJ2-5; weak D call: TRBD1 (6 bases). The germline V and J ends were trimmed by 4 bases and 1 base, with 13 bases remaining between them. Germline V gene data show CDR1 as MGHRA and CDR2 as YSYEKL. CDR3 length: 15 residues. The CDR3 spells CASSREEDSQETQYF. In nucleotides, the CDR3 is TGCGCCAGCAGCCGAGAAGAGGACAGCCAAGAGACCCAGTACTTC.

The rearrangement links TRBV12-3 or TRBV12-4 to TRBJ2-1, with D possibly called TRBD1 or TRBD2 (5 bases each). The CDR3 sequence is 14 residues long. V was shortened by 4 bases and J by 10 bases, with 17 bases between the two germline ends. In DNA form, the CDR3 reads TGTGCCAGCAGTTCGTCCGGGACCCTCGGGGAGCAGTTCTTC. Its protein product is CASSSSGTLGEQFF.

This clonotype was recorded only once. A read error may be the cause here, since a much bigger clone is one base away. The gene calls are TRBV6-1 and TRBJ1-1, with unresolved D. CDR1 and CDR2 from the germline V gene are MNHNS and SASEGT. CDR3 length equals 11 residues. The DNA for the CDR3 is TGTGCCAGCAGCCCAAACACTGAAGCTTTATTT. This sequence encodes CASSPNTEALF.

Notes on this clonotype: One end of the junction varies from germline; a read error may be responsible. V and J are TRBV6-5 and TRBJ2-2; D may be TRBD2 (5 bases). There are 13 residues in the CDR3. Germline V gene data show CDR1 as MNHEY and CDR2 as SVGAGI. CDR3 in DNA: TGTGCCAGCAGTTACGCGGGTACCGAGGAGCTGTTTTTT. Translating it yields CASSYAGTEELFF.

V usage is TRBV9 and J usage is TRBJ2-1; TRBD2 agrees at 7 bases. The CDR3 consists of 14 residues. Per the germline V gene, CDR1 is SGDLS and CDR2 is YYNGEE. Trimming took 2 bases from V and 8 from J; bases not matched to a gene: 7. The CDR3 nucleotides are TGTGCCAGCAGCGTGCAGGGAGGGGTCGATGAGCAGTTCTTC. It yields the protein CASSVQGGVDEQFF. The whole variable domain, remainder taken from reference TRBV9 and TRBJ2-1, is DSGVTQTPKHLITATGQRVTLRCSPRSGDLSVYWYQQSLDQGLQFLIQYYNGEERAKGNILERFSAQQFPDLHSELNLSSLELGDSALYFCASSVQGGVDEQFFGPGTRLTVL.

On this clonotype: At one end, the junction sequence differs from germline, possibly due to a read error. This chain connects TRBV4-1 to TRBJ1-5, with D perhaps TRBD1 (5 bases). CDR3 length: 15 amino acids. Germline V gene data show CDR1 as MGHRA and CDR2 as YSYEKL. CDR3 loop: CDSSPIEGSNQPHHF. CDR3 in DNA: TGCGACAGCAGTCCCATAGAGGGGAGCAATCAGCCCCATCATTTT.

A note on this clonotype: This may come from a read error, since a much larger clone is one base off. The V and J genes are TRBV7-9 and TRBJ1-2, with D uncertain. V lost 3 bases, J lost 12 bases, and 8 bases lay in between. The length of the CDR3 is 10 residues. Germline V gene sequence: CDR1 SEHNR, CDR2 FQNEAQ (reference sequence). The CDR3 reads CASSLVGHTF. The CDR3, as DNA: TGTGCCAGCAGCTTGGTGGGCCACACCTTC.

Comments on this clonotype: It may be a read error: a sequence one base away is much more abundant. The chain joins TRBV6-1 to TRBJ2-3; 8 bases line up with TRBD1. The CDR3 sequence is 12 residues long. The germline V gene encodes CDR1 MNHNS and CDR2 SASEGT. V dropped 7 bases and J dropped 9; count of bases not matched to a gene: 6. The CDR3 reads CASKPGTGTQYF. The CDR3 region has the DNA TGTGCCAGCAAACCGGGGACAGGCACGCAGTATTTT.

Comment on this clonotype: This may be a read error, as it is one base from a much larger clone. This chain connects TRBV4-1 to TRBJ2-7, with unresolved D. CDR3 length equals 12 residues. Germline CDR1 reads MGHRA; CDR2 reads YSYEKL. The CDR3 protein is CASSQAGYEEYF. In DNA form, the CDR3 reads TGCGCCAGCAGCCAAGCTGGCTACGAGGAGTACTTC.

The sample holds a few counts of this clonotype. A single base separates this from a much larger clone, so it may be a read error. The rearrangement joins TRBV6-2 or TRBV6-3 to TRBJ1-5; D remains ambiguous. V gave up 4 bases and J gave up 7 bases, with 11 bases separating them. CDR3 size: 13 residues. CDR1 is MNHEY and CDR2 is SVGEGT in the germline V gene. The CDR3 coding sequence is TGTGCCAGCAGTTTAGTCCACCAGCAGCCCCAGCATTTT. Residues: CASSLVHQQPQHF.

This clonotype was recorded at least ten times. The chain carries TRBV12-3 or TRBV12-4 and TRBJ2-1; TRBD2 aligns across 12 bases. The V gene end was trimmed by 0 bases and the J gene end by 6 bases; junction bases not matched to a gene: 6. The CDR3 extends over 17 amino acids. The CDR3 region has the DNA TGTGCCAGCAGTTTAGCCCGACTAGCGGGAGTTCCCAATGAGCAGTTCTTC. Translated: CASSLARLAGVPNEQFF.

The chain links TRBV28 to TRBJ2-7; TRBD2 aligns across 7 bases. The CDR3 has 13 amino acids. The V gene's germline CDR1 is MDHEN and CDR2 SYDVKM. J was trimmed by 5 bases and V by 8 bases; bases with no gene match: 9. The CDR3 DNA reads TGTGCCAGCTCTGGGGGAGGGTTCGACGAGCAGTACTTC. This codes for CASSGGGFDEQYF.

This clonotype showed up just a few times. The CDR3 is CASSLQGAREQFF. CDR3 bases: TGTGCCAGCAGCTTACAGGGCGCCAGGGAGCAGTTCTTC. The chain uses TRBV7-9 and TRBJ2-1, with D possibly matching TRBD1 (5 bases). The CDR3 totals 13 residues. V dropped 2 bases and J dropped 10 bases, with 12 bases sitting between them. Per germline, CDR1 SEHNR and CDR2 FQNEAQ (reference sequence).

This clonotype was counted at least ten times. The genes are TRBV29-1 and TRBJ2-5; unclear D gene. This CDR3 comprises 10 residues. Looked up from germline, CDR1 is SQVTM and CDR2 is ANQGSEA. V was cut by 4 bases and J by 5 bases, with 5 bases left in between. CDR3 nucleotide sequence: TGCAGCGTTGGATGGGAGACCCAGTACTTC. It is translated as CSVGWETQYF. Using reference TRBV29-1 and TRBJ2-5 for the parts outside the CDR3, the full variable domain is SAVISQKPSRDICQRGTSLTIQCQVDSQVTMMFWYRQQPGQSLTLIATANQGSEATYESGFVIDKFPISRPNLTFSTLTVSNMSPEDSSIYLCSVGWETQYFGPGTRLLVL.

The chain couples TRBV28 to TRBJ2-3; D not certain. Germline values: CDR1 MDHEN, CDR2 SYDVKM. The CDR3 is made up of 14 amino acids. V was cut by 6 bases and J by 2 bases, with 12 bases left in between. CDR3 residues: CASRKGKITDTQYF. The CDR3 DNA follows: TGTGCCAGCAGGAAGGGAAAGATCACAGATACGCAGTATTTT. Full variable domain (outside the CDR3, taken from reference TRBV28 and TRBJ2-3): DVKVTQSSRYLVKRTGEKVFLECVQDMDHENMFWYRQDPGLGLRLIYFSYDVKMKEKGDIPEGYSVSREKKERFSLILESASTNQTSMYLCASRKGKITDTQYFGPGTRLTVL.

This clonotype was picked up many times. The V and J genes are TRBV6-1 and TRBJ2-1; the match to TRBD2 covers 8 bases. The CDR3 runs 14 residues. In germline, CDR1 is MNHNS, CDR2 SASEGT. V was pared by 6 bases and J by 7 bases, with 8 bases of the junction left unmatched. Here the CDR3 reads CASRSGTRANEQFF. Here the CDR3 DNA reads TGTGCCAGCAGATCCGGGACTAGGGCAAATGAGCAGTTCTTC.

V and J are TRBV28 and TRBJ1-1; D possibly corresponds to TRBD1 (5 bases). Trimming took off 8 bases at V and 11 bases at J, with 18 bases between the two ends. The CDR3 consists of 12 residues. The germline gives CDR1 MDHEN, CDR2 SYDVKM. CDR3 amino acids: CASAVPGGWAFF. In nucleotides, the CDR3 is TGTGCCAGCGCCGTTCCGGGGGGGTGGGCTTTCTTT.

With respect to this clonotype: Its ends do not fully match the called genes, so a read error is possible. The rearrangement uses TRBV11-2 and TRBJ1-3, with unresolved D. Germline V gene lookup returns CDR1 SGHAT and CDR2 FQNNGV. This CDR3 spans 17 amino acids. DNA for the CDR3: TGTGTCAGCACCCAACCATCCGACCGCTTAGGAGGAAACGCCATATATTTT. Its protein is CVSTQPSDRLGGNAIYF.